In its sample, the clone carrying this T cell receptor beta chain was seen a few times. Its antigen is not known. Other DNA sequences in this sample translate to the same CDR3. Unsorted samples relied on about 90 million PBMCs, which served as the source of genomic DNA. V was pared by 4 bases and J by 7 bases, with 11 bases between. Per the germline V gene, CDR1 is LNHDA and CDR2 is SQIVND (reference sequence). CDR3 length equals 13 residues. The entry originates in a study of shared clonotypes between healthy human individuals. Broader study findings: Sampling involved blood alone; tissue repertoires likely differ.

Every subset's genomic DNA went evenly onto several immunoSEQ plates. Authors' data handling: Quality scores were absent from the junction-only immunoSEQ sequences, so filtering differed. Profiling relied on immunoSEQ multiplex PCR, and the TCRdb table lists in-frame clones only, not all of them. That table gives V, J and clone size, and the DNA gave D and trimming. The repertoire holds roughly 500,000 clones, with around 79% as singletons. The sample was PBMCs. The V and J genes are TRBV19 and TRBJ2-1; D unresolved. The origin of this receptor is a woman aged 40 to 49 in good health. Some clones in this sample may be carry-over from other donors' samples. In nucleotides, the CDR3 is TGTGCCAGTAGTAATCCAGGTGGGAATGAGCAGTTCTTC. Translation gives CASSNPGGNEQFF.